Listed here are 7 T cell receptor beta chains from one sample, sequenced in a study of shared T cell receptors in the human thymus. Assay used: immunoSEQ multiplex PCR; TCRdb lists only in-frame clones, some missing. The table has roughly 710,000 clones, over 75% seen once. This sample also belongs to another study, concerning human thymus T cells.

The sequencing sample was made of thymocytes. These receptors all come from a girl in the first two years of life with a congenital heart defect.

V is TRBV7-2 and J is TRBJ2-5; D is unresolved. The CDR3 spans 14 residues. CDR1 SGHTA and CDR2 FQGNSA come from the germline V gene. Trimming removed 1 base from V and 5 bases from J, with 11 bases in between. The CDR3 DNA reads as TGTGCCAGCAGCTTAGGGAGCTATCGGGAGACCCAGTACTTC. This gives the protein CASSLGSYRETQYF.

J is TRBJ1-2 and V is TRBV25-1; the D is unclear. The CDR3 is 13 amino acids. Trimming took 3 bases from V and 8 from J, leaving 13 bases between them. Germline CDR1 MGHDK, CDR2 SYGVNS. The CDR3 protein is CASSDGLKGGYTF. The DNA for the CDR3 is TGTGCCAGCAGTGACGGACTTAAGGGAGGCTACACCTTC.

The V and J genes are TRBV5-1 and TRBJ2-7; TRBD2 might be the D (6 bases). V lost 3 bases and J lost 5, with 18 bases in between. Germline V gives CDR1 SGHRS, CDR2 YFSETQ. The CDR3 loop spans 15 amino acids. As DNA, the CDR3 is TGCGCCAGCAGCTGGAGGTCGACTAGTCACGACGAGCAGTACTTC. Translation: CASSWRSTSHDEQYF.

The J gene is TRBJ1-2, the V gene TRBV28; TRBD1 is a possible D gene (5 bases). V lost 3 bases, J lost 6 bases, and 14 bases lay in between. CDR1 is MDHEN and CDR2 is SYDVKM in the germline V gene. This CDR3 region has 14 residues. The CDR3 region is CASSFRPGFHGYTF. The CDR3 DNA reads as TGTGCCAGCAGTTTTAGGCCAGGGTTCCATGGCTACACCTTC.

The genes are TRBV6-5 and TRBJ1-2, with a tentative D call TRBD1 (5 bases). The CDR3 is 14 residues long. The V gene lost 2 bases and the J gene lost 4 bases, with 11 bases spanning the gap. CDR1 MNHEY and CDR2 SVGAGI come from the germline V gene. CDR3 in DNA: TGTGCCAGCAGTTACAGAACAGGCCCCTATGGCTACACCTTC. It yields the protein CASSYRTGPYGYTF.

J is TRBJ2-1 and V is TRBV9, with D possibly TRBD1 on 5 matching bases. Trimming took 0 bases from V and 8 from J, leaving 6 bases between them. This CDR3 has 12 amino acids. The germline gives CDR1 SGDLS, CDR2 YYNGEE. The CDR3 nucleotides read TGTGCCAGCAGCGTAGAAGGGGATGAGCAGTTCTTC. Translated: CASSVEGDEQFF.

The rearrangement links TRBV9 to TRBJ2-2, with a weak D call TRBD2 (6 bases). Germline V CDR1 and CDR2: SGDLS, YYNGEE. The V end lost 0 bases, the J end lost 7 bases, and 7 bases lay between the germline ends. The CDR3 has 13 amino acids. The CDR3 nucleotides read TGTGCCAGCAGCGTAGCGGAGGGCGGGGAGCTGTTTTTT. This translates into CASSVAEGGELFF.